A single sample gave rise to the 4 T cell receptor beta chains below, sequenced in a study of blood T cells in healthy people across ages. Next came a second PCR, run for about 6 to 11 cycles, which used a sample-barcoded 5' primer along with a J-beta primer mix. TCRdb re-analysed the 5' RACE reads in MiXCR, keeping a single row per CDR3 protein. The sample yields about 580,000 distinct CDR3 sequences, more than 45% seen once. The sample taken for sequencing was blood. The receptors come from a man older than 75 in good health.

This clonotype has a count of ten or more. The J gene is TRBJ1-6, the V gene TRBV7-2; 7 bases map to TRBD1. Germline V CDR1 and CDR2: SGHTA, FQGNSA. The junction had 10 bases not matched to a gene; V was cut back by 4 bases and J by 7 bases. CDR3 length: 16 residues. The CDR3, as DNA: TGTGCCAGCAGCTCCTCTGACAGGGAAAGGAATTCACCCCTCCACTTT. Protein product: CASSSSDRERNSPLHF.

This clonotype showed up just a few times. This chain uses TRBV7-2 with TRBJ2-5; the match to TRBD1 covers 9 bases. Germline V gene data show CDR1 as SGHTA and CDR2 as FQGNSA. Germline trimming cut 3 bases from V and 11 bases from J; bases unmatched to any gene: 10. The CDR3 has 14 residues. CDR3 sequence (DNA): TGTGCCAGCAGCTTCCCCGGGACAGGGAATGAGCAGTACTTC. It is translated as CASSFPGTGNEQYF.

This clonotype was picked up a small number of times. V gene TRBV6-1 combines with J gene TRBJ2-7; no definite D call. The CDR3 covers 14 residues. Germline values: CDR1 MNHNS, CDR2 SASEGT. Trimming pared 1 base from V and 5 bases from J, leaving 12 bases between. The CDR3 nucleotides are TGTGCCAGCAGTGAAGGCCAGAAAATCAACGAGCAGTACTTC. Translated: CASSEGQKINEQYF.

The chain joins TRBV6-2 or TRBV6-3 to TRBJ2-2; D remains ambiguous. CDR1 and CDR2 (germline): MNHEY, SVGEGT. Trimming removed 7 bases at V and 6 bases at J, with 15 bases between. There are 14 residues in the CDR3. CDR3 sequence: CASTILAGSGELFF. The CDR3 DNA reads TGTGCCAGCACCATACTCGCAGGATCCGGGGAGCTGTTTTTT.